Sequencing of this T cell receptor beta chain was carried out in a study of long-term antiretroviral therapy in people with HIV. Broader study findings: Clones expanded before ART dominated the repertoire at all time points. Relative to control repertoires, HIV repertoires exhibited narrower CDR3 length ranges. Adherence to ART, viral resistance and therapy changes lacked any data.

With respect to this clone: Its antigen is not known.

Assay version v3.0 of immunoSEQ was used, and it was run at survey level. Profiled with immunoSEQ multiplex PCR; TCRdb holds only in-frame clones, not every one. In the table there are 48,000 or so clones, 84% of which are singletons. The sample here was unsorted PBMCs, taken 0.8 years after starting antiretroviral therapy. The sequence was collected from a woman aged 18-29 years with HIV.

The CDR3 is CASSQDVGQGDTEAFF. The CDR3 bases are TGCGCCAGCAGCCAAGACGTTGGACAGGGAGACACTGAAGCTTTCTTT. The chain carries TRBV4-3 and TRBJ1-1; 8 nucleotides align to TRBD1. The CDR3 contains 16 residues. V was clipped by 0 bases and J by 3 bases; unmatched bases: 6. Germline values: CDR1 LGHNA, CDR2 YSLEER.